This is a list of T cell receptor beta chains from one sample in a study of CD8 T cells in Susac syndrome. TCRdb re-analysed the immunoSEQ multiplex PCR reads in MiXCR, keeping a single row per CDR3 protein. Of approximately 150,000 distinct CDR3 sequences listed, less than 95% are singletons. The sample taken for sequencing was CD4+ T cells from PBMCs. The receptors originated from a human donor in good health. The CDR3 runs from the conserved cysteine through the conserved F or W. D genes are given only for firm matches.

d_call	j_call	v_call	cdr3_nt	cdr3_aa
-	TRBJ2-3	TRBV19	TGTGCCAGTAGTATAGGGGGGGAACTCACAGATACGCAGTATTTT	CASSIGGELTDTQYF
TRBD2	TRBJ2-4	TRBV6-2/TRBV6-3	TGTGCCAGCAGCCTTAGCGGGACGGCCAAAAACATTCAGTACTTC	CASSLSGTAKNIQYF
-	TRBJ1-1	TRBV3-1	TGTGCCAGCAGCCAGGGTCTCATGAACACTGAAGCTTTCTTT	CASSQGLMNTEAFF
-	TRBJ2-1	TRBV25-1	TGTGCCAGCAGTGAGCACACCGGGACCCCCTCCTACAATGAGCAGTTCTTC	CASSEHTGTPSYNEQFF
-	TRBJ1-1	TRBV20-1	TGCAGTGCCTTAAATACAGAGAACACTGAAGCTTTCTTT	CSALNTENTEAFF
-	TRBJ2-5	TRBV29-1	TGCAGCTCCCGACTGGTCCAAGAGACCCAGTACTTC	CSSRLVQETQYF
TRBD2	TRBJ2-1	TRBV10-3	TGTGCCATCAGTGCTCCCCCGGGGGGGCATGAGCAGTTCTTC	CAISAPPGGHEQFF
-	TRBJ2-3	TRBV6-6	TGTGCCAGCAGTCCGGGACGGATCAATCGAGATACGCAGTATTTT	CASSPGRINRDTQYF
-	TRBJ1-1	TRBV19	TGTGCCAGTAGTGTGGGATTTATGGACACTGAAGCTTTCTTT	CASSVGFMDTEAFF
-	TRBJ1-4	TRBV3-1	TGTGCCAGCAGCCAAGATTGGCAGGGGAATGAAAAACTGTTTTTT	CASSQDWQGNEKLFF
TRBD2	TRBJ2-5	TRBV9	TGTGCCAGCAGCGTAGCACTAGCGGGGGAGACCCAGTACTTC	CASSVALAGETQYF
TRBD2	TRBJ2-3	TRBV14	TGTGCCAGCAGCCAAGCTAGCGGGAGGCAGTATTTT	CASSQASGRQYF
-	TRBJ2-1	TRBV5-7	TGTGCCAGCAGCCAAGAATTCTTAGGCCAATACAATGAGCAGTTCTTC	CASSQEFLGQYNEQFF
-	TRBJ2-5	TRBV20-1	TGCAGTGCTAGAGATTGGGGGGGCCGACAAGAGACCCAGTACTTC	CSARDWGGRQETQYF
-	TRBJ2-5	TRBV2	TGTGCCAGCACCTGGGGGGCCCTCGGAAGGGAGACCCAGTACTTC	CASTWGALGRETQYF
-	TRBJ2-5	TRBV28	TGTGCCAGCAGTAAGTTACAAGAGACCCAGTACTTC	CASSKLQETQYF
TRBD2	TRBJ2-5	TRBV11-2	TGTGCCAGCAGCTTAACTGGCGGGAGGGGCCAAGAGACCCAGTACTTC	CASSLTGGRGQETQYF
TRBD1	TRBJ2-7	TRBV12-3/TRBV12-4	TGTGCCAGCTGTTTCCTAGGGACAGGGACCACCTACGAGCAGTACTTC	CASCFLGTGTTYEQYF
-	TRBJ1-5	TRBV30	TGTGCCTGGAGTCCGGCGAGTATCAATCAGCCCCAGCATTTT	CAWSPASINQPQHF
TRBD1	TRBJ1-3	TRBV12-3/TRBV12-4	TGTGCCAGCAGTTTGGGACAGGGGCTAGTAAACACCATATATTTT	CASSLGQGLVNTIYF
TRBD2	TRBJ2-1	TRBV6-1	TGTGCCAGCAGGTTAGCGGGAGGGGGATACAATGAGCAGTTCTTC	CASRLAGGGYNEQFF